A selection of T cell receptor beta chains follows, all from one sample in a study of cytomegalovirus exposure and HLA in healthy donors. Profiling relied on immunoSEQ multiplex PCR, and the TCRdb table lists in-frame clones only, not all of them. The sample has about 190,000 clones, about 80% seen once; the top ten hold around 3%. Sequencing was carried out using PBMCs. Receptors were obtained from a woman aged 45-65 years in good health and CMV-seropositive. Each CDR3 is given with its conserved first and last residue. D genes are given only for firm matches. Size is omitted from some rows. Given values are once, few, many or a class for expanded clones.

CASSLLTAPSYNEQFF | TGTGCCAGCAGTTTACTTACAGCCCCCTCCTACAATGAGCAGTTCTTC | TRBJ2-1 | TRBV28 | . | . | 16
CASSLGLAGGTDTQYF | TGTGCCAGCAGCTTGGGACTAGCGGGAGGCACAGATACGCAGTATTTT | TRBJ2-3 | TRBV5-4 | . | TRBD2 | 16
CASSTGQGNIQYF | TGCGCCAGCAGCACCGGACAGGGAAACATTCAGTACTTC | TRBJ2-4 | TRBV10-1 | . | TRBD1 | 13
CSVGVPAGVLNEQFF | TGCAGCGTTGGGGTCCCAGCGGGGGTATTAAATGAGCAGTTCTTC | TRBJ2-1 | TRBV29-1 | . | TRBD2 | 15
CAWSAVAPGYNSPLHF | TGTGCCTGGAGCGCAGTCGCACCGGGCTATAATTCACCCCTCCACTTT | TRBJ1-6 | TRBV30 | . | . | 16
CASSYIGAGELFF | TGTGCCAGCAGTTACATAGGAGCCGGGGAGCTGTTTTTT | TRBJ2-2 | TRBV6-6 | few | . | 13
CASIGVVPPRGIDYEQYF | TGTGCCAGCATCGGCGTCGTTCCCCCCCGGGGGATTGACTACGAGCAGTACTTC | TRBJ2-7 | TRBV28 | few | . | 18
CASSQDETRTNEQFF | TGCGCCAGCAGCCAAGATGAGACTAGGACCAATGAGCAGTTCTTC | TRBJ2-1 | TRBV4-1 | . | . | 15
CASSRGTGMDEAFF | TGTGCCAGCAGCCGCGGGACAGGGATGGATGAAGCTTTCTTT | TRBJ1-1 | TRBV7-8 | . | TRBD1 | 14
CASSRTQGAYTEAFF | TGTGCCAGCAGCCGGACGCAGGGGGCGTACACTGAAGCTTTCTTT | TRBJ1-1 | TRBV7-3 | . | TRBD1 | 15
CASTSDRERSPLHF | TGTGCCAGTACCTCGGACAGGGAGCGGTCACCCCTCCACTTT | TRBJ1-6 | TRBV19 | . | TRBD1 | 14
CASSPGLAATKETQYF | TGTGCCAGCAGCCCCGGACTAGCGGCTACTAAAGAGACCCAGTACTTC | TRBJ2-5 | TRBV7-9 | once | TRBD2 | 16
CASSRRERGNQPQHF | TGTGCCAGCAGTCGAAGGGAGAGGGGCAATCAGCCCCAGCATTTT | TRBJ1-5 | TRBV6-1 | . | . | 15
CASSLVLNTEAFF | TGTGCCAGCTCCCTCGTTTTGAACACTGAAGCTTTCTTT | TRBJ1-1 | TRBV18 | . | . | 13
CSSSRGGVKEADTQYF | TGTTCCAGCAGCAGGGGGGGCGTGAAGGAGGCAGATACGCAGTATTTT | TRBJ2-3 | TRBV7-9 | once | . | 16
CASSFYRDPPGELFF | TGTGCCAGCAGCTTTTACCGGGATCCCCCCGGGGAGCTGTTTTTT | TRBJ2-2 | TRBV7-2 | . | . | 15
CASSLTAASSYNEQFF | TGTGCCAGCAGCTTGACAGCTGCCAGTTCCTACAATGAGCAGTTCTTC | TRBJ2-1 | TRBV5-6 | . | . | 16
CASSLGQNNSPLHF | TGTGCCAGCAGCTTAGGTCAGAATAATTCACCCCTCCACTTT | TRBJ1-6 | TRBV7-3 | . | . | 14